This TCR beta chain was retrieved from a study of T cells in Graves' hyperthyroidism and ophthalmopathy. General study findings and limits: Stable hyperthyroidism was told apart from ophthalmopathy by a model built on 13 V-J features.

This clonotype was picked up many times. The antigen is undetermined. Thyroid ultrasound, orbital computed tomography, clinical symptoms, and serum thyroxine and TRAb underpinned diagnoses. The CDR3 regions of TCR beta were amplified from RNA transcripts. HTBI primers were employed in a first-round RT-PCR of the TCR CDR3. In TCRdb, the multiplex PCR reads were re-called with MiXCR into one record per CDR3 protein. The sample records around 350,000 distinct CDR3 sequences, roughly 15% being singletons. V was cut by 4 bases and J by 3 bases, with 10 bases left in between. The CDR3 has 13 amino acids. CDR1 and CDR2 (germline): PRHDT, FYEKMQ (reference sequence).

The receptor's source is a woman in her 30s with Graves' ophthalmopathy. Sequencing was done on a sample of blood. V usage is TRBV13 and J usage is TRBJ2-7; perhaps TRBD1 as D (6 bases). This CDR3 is CASSYRDNYEQYF. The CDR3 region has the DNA TGTGCCAGCAGCTACCGGGACAACTACGAGCAGTACTTC.